A single sample gave rise to the 30 T cell receptor beta chains below, sequenced in a study of PD-1 blockade in classical Hodgkin lymphoma. With no exception, relapse followed autologous stem cell transplantation in all patients, and brentuximab vedotin exposure varied. Measured with immunoSEQ multiplex PCR; TCRdb has only the in-frame clones, and not every one. The repertoire includes 90,000 to 100,000 clones, about 88% of them detected once, and about 10% sits in the top ten. The specimen was peripheral blood mononuclear cells (PBMCs), collected before the second cycle of nivolumab. The source is a human donor with classical Hodgkin lymphoma.

This clone was seen just once. The chain employs TRBV19 and TRBJ2-7; D perhaps matches TRBD2 (6 bases). CDR3 length: 12 amino acids. The germline V gene encodes CDR1 LNHDA and CDR2 SQIVND (reference sequence). The V and J ends lost 5 bases and 6 bases respectively, with 11 bases between them. In nucleotides, the CDR3 is TGTGCCAGTAGTGATGGGGGGATCGAGCAGTACTTC. Translation gives CASSDGGIEQYF.

In this sample, this clone turned up once. The V and J genes are TRBV11-2 and TRBJ2-5, with 12 bases matching TRBD2. The CDR3 sequence is 16 residues long. Looked up from germline, CDR1 is SGHAT and CDR2 is FQNNGV. Trimming at V came to 4 bases and at J to 2 bases, leaving 5 bases not matched to a gene. The CDR3 sequence: CASSSLGLAGQETQYF. CDR3 sequence (DNA): TGTGCCAGCAGCTCTCTAGGACTAGCGGGGCAAGAGACCCAGTACTTC.

The chain couples TRBV19 to TRBJ1-1, with no clear D. Trimming took 2 bases from V and 3 from J, leaving 7 bases between them. CDR1 and CDR2 from the germline V gene are LNHDA and SQIVND (reference sequence). There are 13 residues in the CDR3. CDR3 sequence (DNA): TGTGCCAGTAGTATATGGGCCGACACTGAAGCTTTCTTT. Its translation is CASSIWADTEAFF. Supplemented by reference TRBV19 and TRBJ1-1, the full variable domain reads DGGITQSPKYLFRKEGQNVTLSCEQNLNHDAMYWYRQDPGQGLRLIYYSQIVNDFQKGDIAEGYSVSREKKESFPLTVTSAQKNPTAFYLCASSIWADTEAFFGQGTRLTVV.

V gene TRBV7-6 combines with J gene TRBJ2-5; the D is unclear. This CDR3 is 13 amino acids long. In germline, CDR1 is SGHVS, CDR2 FNYEAQ. With 2 bases removed from V and 4 bases from J, the gap between germline ends came to 8 bases. The CDR3 DNA follows: TGTGCCAGCAGCTTACCTAATTCAGAGACCCAGTACTTC. The encoded protein is CASSLPNSETQYF.

The chain carries TRBV25-1 and TRBJ1-2; D possibly corresponds to TRBD1 (5 bases). The CDR3 has 15 residues. V dropped 2 bases and J dropped 8 bases, with 18 bases sitting between them. The germline CDR1 and CDR2 sequences are MGHDK and SYGVNS. The CDR3 DNA sequence: TGTGCCAGCAGTGAAGCCCTCACAGGACCTCTCGGCTACACCTTC. Protein product: CASSEALTGPLGYTF.

V usage is TRBV25-1 and J usage is TRBJ2-3; D gene uncertain. This CDR3 has 13 amino acids. Germline loops: CDR1 MGHDK, CDR2 SYGVNS. V dropped 5 bases and J dropped 2 bases, with 8 bases sitting between them. The DNA for the CDR3 is TGTGCCAGCAGTAGCGCCCCCACAGATACGCAGTATTTT. It codes for CASSSAPTDTQYF.

The rearrangement uses TRBV11-2 and TRBJ1-2; no clear D gene. Germline V CDR1 and CDR2: SGHAT, FQNNGV. This CDR3 has 13 amino acids. Deletions cut 5 bases from V and 7 bases from J, with 14 bases between. CDR3 DNA: TGTGCCAGCAGCGCGACCGAAACCACTGGCTACACCTTC. It yields the protein CASSATETTGYTF.

This clone was observed a few times. CDR3 sequence: CASSFGGRMPQHF. The CDR3 nucleotides read TGTGCCAGCAGCTTTGGGGGGCGGATGCCCCAGCATTTT. The J gene is TRBJ1-5, the V gene TRBV28; D is possibly TRBD1 (6 bases). This CDR3 is built from 13 residues. CDR1 is MDHEN and CDR2 is SYDVKM in the germline V gene. Trimming took off 6 bases at V and 9 bases at J, with 15 bases between the two ends.

This clone was counted a few times. The chain employs TRBV6-1 and TRBJ1-2; D uncertain. CDR1 and CDR2 from the germline V gene are MNHNS and SASEGT. CDR3 length equals 12 residues. The germline V and J ends were trimmed by 3 bases and 2 bases, with 4 bases remaining between them. Here the CDR3 reads CASSDSNYGYTF. CDR3 coding DNA: TGTGCCAGCAGTGACAGCAACTATGGCTACACCTTC.

This clone was found a few times. The rearrangement uses TRBV2 and TRBJ1-1; possibly TRBD1 for D (6 bases). V was trimmed by 9 bases and J by 3 bases, leaving 11 bases between them. CDR1 SNHLY and CDR2 FYNNEI come from the germline V gene. The CDR3 has 12 amino acids. The CDR3: CARGTWDTEAFF. CDR3 bases: TGTGCCAGGGGGACATGGGACACTGAAGCTTTCTTT.

This chain joins TRBV11-1 and TRBJ2-1, with D unresolved. The V and J ends lost 1 base and 3 bases respectively, with 10 bases between them. Per the germline V gene, CDR1 is SGHAT and CDR2 is FQDESV (reference sequence). The CDR3 spans 15 residues. The CDR3 protein is CASSLGAAVYNEQFF. The CDR3 DNA sequence: TGTGCCAGCAGCTTAGGTGCGGCGGTCTACAATGAGCAGTTCTTC.

The rearrangement joins TRBV5-1 to TRBJ1-3; D uncertain. Trimming took 0 bases from V and 6 from J, leaving 10 bases between them. Germline V gene data show CDR1 as SGHRS and CDR2 as YFSETQ. This CDR3 is built from 14 residues. The CDR3 spells CASSLAHGVNTIYF. The CDR3 region has the DNA TGCGCCAGCAGCTTGGCTCACGGGGTAAACACCATATATTTT.

A word on this clone: The sample holds other DNA sequences that translate to the same CDR3. The rearrangement uses TRBV28 and TRBJ2-1; 10 positions agree with TRBD2. The germline gives CDR1 MDHEN, CDR2 SYDVKM. The CDR3 extends over 15 amino acids. The V and J ends lost 5 bases and 4 bases, in that order; junction bases with no gene match: 5. CDR3: CASSLAGATYNEQFF. The DNA for the CDR3 is TGTGCCAGCAGTCTAGCGGGGGCTACGTACAATGAGCAGTTCTTC.

This clone was picked up a small number of times. The rearrangement links TRBV2 to TRBJ1-6; D might be TRBD1 (5 bases). This CDR3 has 12 residues. Trimming stripped 4 bases from V and 8 bases from J, with 6 bases between. Germline V gene data show CDR1 as SNHLY and CDR2 as FYNNEI. The CDR3 here is CASSVGDSPLHF. In nucleotides, the CDR3 is TGTGCCAGCAGTGTGGGGGATTCACCCCTCCACTTT. Variable domain in full (rest from reference TRBV2 and TRBJ1-6): EPEVTQTPSHQVTQMGQEVILRCVPISNHLYFYWYRQILGQKVEFLVSFYNNEISEKSEIFDDQFSVERPDGSNFTLKIRSTKLEDSAMYFCASSVGDSPLHFGNGTRLTVT.

This clone was counted between two and nine times. The chain employs TRBV23-1 and TRBJ1-5; D perhaps matches TRBD1 (5 bases). TRBV23-1 is sorted into the ORF group, with uncertain function. Trimming pared 0 bases from V and 6 bases from J, leaving 12 bases between. The CDR3 has 15 amino acids. As DNA, the CDR3 is TGCGCCAGCAGTCAATCTTGGCAGGGTCGTCAGCCCCAGCATTTT. Translated, it gives CASSQSWQGRQPQHF.

The chain combines TRBV6-1 with TRBJ1-2; unclear D gene. Germline V gene data show CDR1 as MNHNS and CDR2 as SASEGT. V lost 7 bases and J 8 bases, leaving 17 bases between the germline ends. This CDR3 has 13 residues. CDR3 DNA: TGTGCCAGCACGATAGATTGGACGGGAGGCTACACCTTC. Translating gives CASTIDWTGGYTF.

V usage is TRBV11-2 and J usage is TRBJ2-3; D is possibly TRBD2 (5 bases). CDR1 SGHAT and CDR2 FQNNGV come from the germline V gene. V was trimmed by 5 bases and J by 6 bases, leaving 15 bases between them. This CDR3 is 14 amino acids long. CDR3 DNA sequence: TGTGCCAGCAGCCCTACCGGACTCCACGATACGCAGTATTTT. Translated: CASSPTGLHDTQYF. Complete variable domain (other parts from reference TRBV11-2 and TRBJ2-3): EAGVAQSPRYKIIEKRQSVAFWCNPISGHATLYWYQQILGQGPKLLIQFQNNGVVDDSQLPKDRFSAERLKGVDSTLKIQPAKLEDSAVYLCASSPTGLHDTQYFGPGTRLTVL.

The chain couples TRBV7-2 to TRBJ2-5; TRBD2 matches 10 bases. V shed 6 bases, J shed 5 bases, and the junction held 6 bases outside the gene matches. The CDR3 runs to 14 residues. Germline CDR1 reads SGHTA; CDR2 reads FQGNSA. CDR3 in DNA: TGTGCCAGCAGAATAGCGGGAGGAACGGAGACCCAGTACTTC. Translation: CASRIAGGTETQYF.

A single count supports this clone. This rearrangement joins TRBV2 to TRBJ1-1; 7 bases agree with TRBD1. The CDR3 is made up of 13 amino acids. Germline trimming cut 9 bases from V and 2 bases from J; bases unmatched to any gene: 6. The germline V gene has CDR1 SNHLY and CDR2 FYNNEI. The CDR3 region is CARNQGVNTEAFF. The CDR3 region has the DNA TGTGCCAGAAATCAGGGGGTCAACACTGAAGCTTTCTTT.

This chain uses TRBV11-2 with TRBJ1-4; D unclear. The CDR3 is made up of 15 amino acids. The germline V and J ends were trimmed by 1 base and 4 bases, with 10 bases remaining between them. Germline V gene sequence: CDR1 SGHAT, CDR2 FQNNGV. CDR3 in amino acids: CASSLVWELNEKLFF. The CDR3 nucleotides read TGTGCCAGCAGCTTAGTGTGGGAGCTTAATGAAAAACTGTTTTTT.

This clone was recorded at least ten times. V gene TRBV14 combines with J gene TRBJ2-1; a weak D match, TRBD2 (6 bases). CDR1 is SGHDN, CDR2 FVKESK, per germline. With 4 bases removed from V and 0 bases from J, the gap between germline ends came to 13 bases. This CDR3 contains 16 residues. The CDR3 spells CASSRLGGSSYNEQFF. CDR3 DNA: TGTGCCAGCAGCCGCCTGGGGGGAAGCTCCTACAATGAGCAGTTCTTC.

J is TRBJ1-4 and V is TRBV18; D unclear. CDR1 and CDR2 from the germline V gene are KGHSH and LQKENI. Between the trimmed V and J ends, which lost 3 bases and 1 base, there was a span of 12 bases. This CDR3 spans 16 amino acids. The CDR3 DNA is TGTGCCAGCTCACCGGCCCCGCCGGGAACTAATGAAAAACTGTTTTTT. Protein product: CASSPAPPGTNEKLFF. The whole variable domain, remainder taken from reference TRBV18 and TRBJ1-4, is NAGVMQNPRHLVRRRGQEARLRCSPMKGHSHVYWYRQLPEEGLKFMVYLQKENIIDESGMPKERFSAEFPKEGPSILRIQQVVRGDSAAYFCASSPAPPGTNEKLFFGSGTQLSVL.

This clone came up a few times. CDR3 DNA: TGTGCCAGCAGCACCCCCCTATGGGGCGGGTTGGCGGGGAGCTCCTACAATGAGCAGTTCTTC. Residues: CASSTPLWGGLAGSSYNEQFF. The chain is built from TRBV21-1 and TRBJ2-1; the table calls TRBD2, which could not be checked here. TRBV21-1 is a pseudogene. This CDR3 is 21 amino acids long.

The chain is built from TRBV28 and TRBJ1-3, with D perhaps TRBD1 (5 bases). Germline CDR1 reads MDHEN; CDR2 reads SYDVKM. Trimming pared 2 bases from V and 4 bases from J, leaving 9 bases between. The CDR3 has 14 amino acids. CDR3 coding DNA: TGTGCCAGCAGTTTAGGGGCAGCCGGAAACACCATATATTTT. Translating it yields CASSLGAAGNTIYF.

The chain carries TRBV10-3 and TRBJ2-7, with D perhaps given as TRBD1 or TRBD2 (6 bases each). This CDR3 is built from 13 residues. Germline V gene sequence: CDR1 ENHRY, CDR2 SYGVKD. Trimming removed 7 bases from V and 5 bases from J, with 15 bases in between. The CDR3 here is CAIKRDGGDEQYF. For the CDR3, the DNA is TGTGCCATCAAGAGGGACGGGGGCGACGAGCAGTACTTC.

The V call is TRBV5-6, the J call TRBJ2-3; 7 bases match TRBD2. The V gene end was trimmed by 7 bases and the J gene end by 5 bases; junction bases not matched to a gene: 13. The CDR3 loop spans 15 amino acids. Germline V lookup: CDR1 SGHDT, CDR2 YYEEEE. The CDR3 protein is CASVSGGGTLDTQYF. For the CDR3, the DNA is TGTGCCAGCGTTAGTGGCGGGGGAACACTAGATACGCAGTATTTT.

V and J are TRBV19 and TRBJ1-5, with a weak D call TRBD1 (5 bases). This CDR3 is built from 13 residues. Trimming removed 7 bases at V and 4 bases at J, with 11 bases between. The V gene's germline CDR1 is LNHDA and CDR2 SQIVND (reference sequence). CDR3 coding DNA: TGTGCCAGTACCGACAGCTTAAATCAGCCCCAGCATTTT. Protein product: CASTDSLNQPQHF.

This clone was recorded only once. The chain employs TRBV27 and TRBJ1-6; unclear D gene. Between the trimmed V and J ends, which lost 3 bases and 0 bases, there was a span of 12 bases. This CDR3 comprises 17 residues. Germline V lookup: CDR1 MNHEY, CDR2 SMNVEV (reference sequence). CDR3 DNA sequence: TGTGCCAGCAGTTTTGGAGGACCTAGCTCCTATAATTCACCCCTCCACTTT. It translates to CASSFGGPSSYNSPLHF.

The CDR3 region has the DNA TGTGCCAGCAGCCAGGTATGTCCGGCGTACTACAATCAGCCCCAGCATTTT. Its translation: CASSQVCPAYYNQPQHF. The rearrangement links TRBV16 to TRBJ1-5; D is unresolved. Trimming took off 3 bases at V and 3 bases at J, with 18 bases between the two ends. CDR3 length: 17 residues. CDR1 and CDR2 (germline): KGHSY, FQNENV.

V usage is TRBV28 and J usage is TRBJ2-3, with D maybe TRBD2 (6 bases). Germline V gives CDR1 MDHEN, CDR2 SYDVKM. There are 17 residues in the CDR3. Trimming took 3 bases from V and 6 from J, leaving 22 bases between them. The CDR3 region is CASSFLRGPYLGDTQYF. In nucleotides, the CDR3 is TGTGCCAGCAGTTTTCTGCGGGGCCCGTATCTGGGGGATACGCAGTATTTT.